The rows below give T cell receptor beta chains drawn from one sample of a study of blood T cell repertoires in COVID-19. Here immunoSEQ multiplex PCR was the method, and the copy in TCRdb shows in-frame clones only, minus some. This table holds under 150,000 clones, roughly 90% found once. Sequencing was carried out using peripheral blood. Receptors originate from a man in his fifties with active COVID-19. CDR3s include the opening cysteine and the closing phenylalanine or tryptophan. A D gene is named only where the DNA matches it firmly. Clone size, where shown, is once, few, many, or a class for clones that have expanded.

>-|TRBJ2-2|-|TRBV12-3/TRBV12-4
TGTGCCAGCAGGGAGGGCCCCGGGGAGCTGTTTTTT
CASREGPGELFF
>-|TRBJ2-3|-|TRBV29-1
TGCAGCGTTGTTGCAGTCCGCACAGATACGCAGTATTTT
CSVVAVRTDTQYF
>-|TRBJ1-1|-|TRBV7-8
TGTGCCAGCCAAGCTGGGCCACAGAACACTGAAGCTTTCTTT
CASQAGPQNTEAFF
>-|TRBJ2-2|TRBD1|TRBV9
TGTGCCAGCAGCGTATCTGGGGACAGGGGACCCGGGGAGCTGTTTTTT
CASSVSGDRGPGELFF
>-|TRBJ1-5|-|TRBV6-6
TGTGCCAGCCTCAAGGACCGGGACAATGGCAATCAGCCCCAGCATTTT
CASLKDRDNGNQPQHF
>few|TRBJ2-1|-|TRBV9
TGTGCCAGCAGCCCACGGATGGGAGGCTCCTACAATGAGCAGTTCTTC
CASSPRMGGSYNEQFF
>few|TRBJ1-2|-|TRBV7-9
TGTGCCAGCAGCTTACAAGCAGGGCACGGCTACACCTTC
CASSLQAGHGYTF
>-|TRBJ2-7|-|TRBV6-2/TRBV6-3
TGTGCCAGCAGTGGTACAGGGTCGTCCTACGAGCAGTACTTC
CASSGTGSSYEQYF
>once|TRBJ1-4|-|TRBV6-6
TGTGCCAGTTACGACTCGGGGTCTTCAAATGAAAAACTGTTTTTT
CASYDSGSSNEKLFF
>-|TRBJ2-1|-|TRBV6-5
TGTGCCAGCAGTTACTCCGGGGGGCGCAATGAGCAGTTCTTC
CASSYSGGRNEQFF
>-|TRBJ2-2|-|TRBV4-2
TGTGCCAGCAGCCAAGTGTTCGAGCGAACCGGGGAGCTGTTTTTT
CASSQVFERTGELFF
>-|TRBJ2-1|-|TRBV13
TGTGCCAGCAGCTTAAGCGGCGGGGTTGAGCAGTTCTTC
CASSLSGGVEQFF
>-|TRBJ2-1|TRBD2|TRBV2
TGTGCCAGCAGTGTCTCCGGGACTAGCAATGAGCAGTTCTTC
CASSVSGTSNEQFF
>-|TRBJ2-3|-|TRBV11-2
TGTGCCAGCAGCTCGCCGGGCACAGATACGCAGTATTTT
CASSSPGTDTQYF
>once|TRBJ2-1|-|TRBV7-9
TGTGCCAGCAGCTTAGCGGTAGCCAATGAGCAGTTCTTC
CASSLAVANEQFF
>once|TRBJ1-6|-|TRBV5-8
TGTGCCAGCAGCTTCCTCTCTGCGGCAGCTAATTCACCCCTCCACTTT
CASSFLSAAANSPLHF
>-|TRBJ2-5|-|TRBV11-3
TGTGCCAGCAGCTCCCCAGGGATGGGGGAGACCCAGTACTTC
CASSSPGMGETQYF
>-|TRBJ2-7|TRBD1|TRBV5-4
TGTGCCAGCAGTTCGGGTAGGACAGGCCCCTACGAGCAGTACTTC
CASSSGRTGPYEQYF
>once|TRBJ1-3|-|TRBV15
TGTGCCACCAGCAGAGATCGGGGAAACACCATATATTTT
CATSRDRGNTIYF
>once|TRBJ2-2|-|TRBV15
TGTGCCACCAGCAGAGACGGGGGGCCCGGGGAGCTGTTTTTT
CATSRDGGPGELFF
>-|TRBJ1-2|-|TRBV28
TGTGCCACCCAGTTATTGGCAGGCAATACTAACTATGGCTACACCTTC
CATQLLAGNTNYGYTF
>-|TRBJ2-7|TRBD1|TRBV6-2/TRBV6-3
TGTGCCAGCAGTCAGAGACAGGGATGGTTCGAGCAGTACTTC
CASSQRQGWFEQYF
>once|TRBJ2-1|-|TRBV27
TGTGCCAGCAACCCGGGATCCTACAATGAGCAGTTCTTC
CASNPGSYNEQFF
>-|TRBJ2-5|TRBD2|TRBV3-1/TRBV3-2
TGTGCCAGCAGTCTCAAAACTCTAGCGGGAGGGTCGGTAGAGACCCAGTACTTC
CASSLKTLAGGSVETQYF
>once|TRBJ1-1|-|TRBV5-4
TGTGCCAGCAGCACCCCCACTCGGAACACTGAAGCTTTCTTT
CASSTPTRNTEAFF
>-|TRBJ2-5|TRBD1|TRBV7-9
TGTGCCAGCAGCTTACTCCAGGACAGGGGAGGAGAGACCCAGTACTTC
CASSLLQDRGGETQYF
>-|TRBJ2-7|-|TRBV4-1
TGCGCCAGCAGCCAAGTGGTGGGAGACGAGCAGTACTTC
CASSQVVGDEQYF
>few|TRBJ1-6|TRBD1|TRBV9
TGTGCCAGCAGCGCCGGACAGGGGGCGAGTTCACCCCTCCACTTT
CASSAGQGASSPLHF
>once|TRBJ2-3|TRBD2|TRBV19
TGTGCCAGTAGGGCCGGGAGGGGGGGCACAGATACGCAGTATTTT
CASRAGRGGTDTQYF
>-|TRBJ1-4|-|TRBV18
TGTGCCAGCAGAAGCCCGGGGACTAATGAAAAACTGTTTTTT
CASRSPGTNEKLFF
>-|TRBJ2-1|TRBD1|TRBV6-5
TGTGCCAGCAGTCAGGACAGGGGATTTTACAATGAGCAGTTCTTC
CASSQDRGFYNEQFF
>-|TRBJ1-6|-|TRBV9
TGTGCCAGCAGCGTAGATGTGACGGGGTCACCCCTCCACTTT
CASSVDVTGSPLHF
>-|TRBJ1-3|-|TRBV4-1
TGCGCCAGCAGCCTTTCGGGGGGCCCCCGGGACACCATATATTTT
CASSLSGGPRDTIYF
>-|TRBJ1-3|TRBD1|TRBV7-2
TGTGCCAGCAGCCCGAGGCAGGGGGCTGGTGGAAACACCATATATTTT
CASSPRQGAGGNTIYF
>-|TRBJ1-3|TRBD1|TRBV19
TGTGCCAGTTCGACCCTGGGACAGGGATCCGGAAACACCATATATTTT
CASSTLGQGSGNTIYF
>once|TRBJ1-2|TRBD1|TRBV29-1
TGCAGCGTGCAGACTACAGGGGCGAACTATGGCTACACCTTC
CSVQTTGANYGYTF
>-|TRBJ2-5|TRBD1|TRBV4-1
TGCGCCAGCAGCCGAGCCGGGACAGGGGAAGAGACCCAGTACTTC
CASSRAGTGEETQYF
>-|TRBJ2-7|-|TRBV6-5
TGTGCCAGCAGCGGAACTACAGGGAAAGGCTACGAGCAGTACTTC
CASSGTTGKGYEQYF
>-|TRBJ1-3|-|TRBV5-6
TGTGCCAGCAGCCCTAGGAGCTCTGGAAACACCATATATTTT
CASSPRSSGNTIYF
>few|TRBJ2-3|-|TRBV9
TGTGCCAGCAGCGCCCGGGACCAAACAGGGCTTCCGCAGTATTTT
CASSARDQTGLPQYF
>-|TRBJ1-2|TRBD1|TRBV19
TGTGCCAGTAGTATAGGTGGTTCGGGGACAGGGGACTGGGGCTACACCTTC
CASSIGGSGTGDWGYTF
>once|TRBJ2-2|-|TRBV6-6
TGTGCCAGCAGTTACTTGGGGGCGGCTTCCGGGGAGCTGTTTTTT
CASSYLGAASGELFF
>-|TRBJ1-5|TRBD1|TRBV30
TGTGCCTGGAGCAGAGGGGGCGGTCAGCCCCAGCATTTT
CAWSRGGGQPQHF
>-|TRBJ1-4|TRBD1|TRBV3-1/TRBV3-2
TGTGCCAGCAGCCAAAACCCCGGGACAGGGTTTGAAAAACTGTTTTTT
CASSQNPGTGFEKLFF
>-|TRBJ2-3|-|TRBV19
TGTGCCAGTAGTATTAAGGGGCTGGATACGCAGTATTTT
CASSIKGLDTQYF
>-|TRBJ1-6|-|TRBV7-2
TGTGCCAGCAGCCCCGGAGGAGGGTATTCACCCCTCCACTTT
CASSPGGGYSPLHF
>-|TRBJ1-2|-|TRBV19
TGTGCCAGTAGTATAGAGGGGGGTTGGACCTTC
CASSIEGGWTF
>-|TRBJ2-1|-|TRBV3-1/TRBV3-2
TGTGCCAGCAGCCAAGTGTCCGTCCTATACAATGAGCAGTTCTTC
CASSQVSVLYNEQFF
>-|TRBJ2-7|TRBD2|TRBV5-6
TGTGCCAGCCAGCGGGAACCCATCTACGAGCAGTACTTC
CASQREPIYEQYF
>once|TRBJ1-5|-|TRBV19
TGTGCCAGTAGTAACGACAAAGGTTATAGCAATCAGCCCCAGCATTTT
CASSNDKGYSNQPQHF
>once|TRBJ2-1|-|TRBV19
TGTGCCAGTAGTATTCTAGGAGGGGGCACCTACAATGAGCAGTTCTTC
CASSILGGGTYNEQFF
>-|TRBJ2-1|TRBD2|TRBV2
TGTGCCAGCAGTCTAGCGGGAGTACCCTACAATGAGCAGTTCTTC
CASSLAGVPYNEQFF
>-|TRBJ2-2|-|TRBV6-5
TGTGCCAGCAGTTACTCCGCCGGGGAGCTGTTTTTT
CASSYSAGELFF